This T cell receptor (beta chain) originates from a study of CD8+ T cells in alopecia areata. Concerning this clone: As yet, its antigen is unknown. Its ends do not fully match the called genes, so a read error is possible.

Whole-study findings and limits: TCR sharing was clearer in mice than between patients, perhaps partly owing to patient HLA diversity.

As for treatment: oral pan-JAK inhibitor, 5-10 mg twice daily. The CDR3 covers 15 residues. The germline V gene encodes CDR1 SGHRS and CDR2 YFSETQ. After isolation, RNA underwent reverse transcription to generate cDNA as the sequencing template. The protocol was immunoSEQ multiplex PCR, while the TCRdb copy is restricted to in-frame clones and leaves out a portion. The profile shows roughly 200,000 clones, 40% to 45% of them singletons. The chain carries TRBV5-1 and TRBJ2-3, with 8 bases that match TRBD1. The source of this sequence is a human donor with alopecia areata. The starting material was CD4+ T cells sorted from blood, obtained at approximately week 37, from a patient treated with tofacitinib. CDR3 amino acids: CASSFWDRTTDTQYF. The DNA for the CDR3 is TGTGCCAGCAGCTTCTGGGACAGGACTACAGATACGCAGTATTTT.